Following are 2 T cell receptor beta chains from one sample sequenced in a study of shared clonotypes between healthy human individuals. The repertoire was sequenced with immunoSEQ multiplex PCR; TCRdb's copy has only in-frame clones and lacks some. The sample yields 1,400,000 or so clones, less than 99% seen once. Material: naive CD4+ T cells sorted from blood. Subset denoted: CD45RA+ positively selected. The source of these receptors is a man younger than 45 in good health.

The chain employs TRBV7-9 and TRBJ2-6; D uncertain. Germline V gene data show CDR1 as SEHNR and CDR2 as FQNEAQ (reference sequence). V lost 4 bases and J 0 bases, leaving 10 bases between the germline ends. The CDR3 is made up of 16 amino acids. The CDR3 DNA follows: TGTGCCAGCAGCTCCCGGACCGACTCTGGGGCCAACGTCCTGACTTTC. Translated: CASSSRTDSGANVLTF.

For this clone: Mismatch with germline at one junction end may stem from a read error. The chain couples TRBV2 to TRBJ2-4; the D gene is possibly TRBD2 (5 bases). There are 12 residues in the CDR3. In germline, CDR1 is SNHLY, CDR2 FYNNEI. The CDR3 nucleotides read TGTGCCAGCAGTGAGGTTCGGGAAGTCCGTTCTTTC. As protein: CASSEVREVRSF.